The following is a T cell receptor beta chain sequence with its context. The antigen is unknown. CDR1 GTSNPN and CDR2 SVGIG come from the germline V gene (reference sequence). The V gene end was trimmed by 6 bases and the J gene end by 6 bases; junction bases not matched to a gene: 4. This CDR3 has 13 amino acids. The data originate from a study of identical twins. Broader study findings: Shared out-of-frame alpha sequences (those common to twins) showed excess low generation probability.

A template switching step contributed a universal primer site, while unique molecular identifiers were present in the cDNA. TCRdb re-analysed the 5' RACE reads in MiXCR, keeping a single row per CDR3 protein. The repertoire consists of about 240,000 distinct CDR3 sequences, with about 10% occurring once and the leading ten covering more than 8%. The sample consisted of memory T cells sorted from blood. The V call is TRBV30, the J call TRBJ2-1; 11 nucleotides agree with TRBD2. The origin of this receptor is a man aged 50 to 59 in good health. CDR3 nucleotide sequence: TGTGCCTGTACCGGGACTAGCGGCAATGAGCAGTTCTTC. The encoded protein is CACTGTSGNEQFF.